These 28 T cell receptor beta chains share one sample of origin, sequenced in a study of OX40 agonist ivuxolimab in advanced cancers. TCRdb's copy holds only in-frame clones and misses some; the assay was immunoSEQ multiplex PCR. The data contain approximately 28,000 clones, about 87% of them singletons. Here the sequenced sample was CD4+ or CD8+ T cells sorted from blood, taken in a trial of the OX40 agonist ivuxolimab. The receptors shown here come from an adult with an advanced solid tumor such as melanoma, head and neck, liver or kidney cancer.

The rearrangement links TRBV21-1 to TRBJ1-5; the DNA was not compared with TRBD1, the D call given in the table. TRBV21-1 counts as a pseudogene. There are 17 residues in the CDR3. The CDR3 protein is CASSKPRIYRVNQPQHF. CDR3 nucleotide sequence: TGTGCCAGCAGCAAACCCCGAATTTACAGGGTAAATCAGCCCCAGCATTTT.

The chain combines TRBV7-2 with TRBJ1-1, with D possibly being TRBD1 (5 bases). The V gene's germline CDR1 is SGHTA and CDR2 FQGNSA. V was clipped by 1 base and J by 4 bases, with 7 bases between them. This CDR3 comprises 13 residues. CDR3 coding DNA: TGTGCCAGCAGCTTAGTCGGGGCCACTGAAGCTTTCTTT. Translated, it gives CASSLVGATEAFF.

The chain uses TRBV7-9 and TRBJ1-1; D is perhaps TRBD1 (5 bases). Germline CDR1 SEHNR, CDR2 FQNEAQ (reference sequence). There are 14 residues in the CDR3. Trimming left V 4 bases short and J 3 bases short, with 12 bases between. Here the CDR3 DNA reads TGTGCCAGCAGCTGGGGTAGGGGTCACACTGAAGCTTTCTTT. This translates into CASSWGRGHTEAFF.

CDR3 sequence: CASRVGPSPSRDTQYF. Here the CDR3 DNA reads TGCGCCAGCAGGGTGGGGCCCTCTCCAAGTCGGGATACGCAGTATTTT. The chain links TRBV10-2 to TRBJ2-3; TRBD1 might be the D (5 bases). This CDR3 region has 16 residues. Deletions cut 6 bases from V and 6 bases from J, with 22 bases between. Germline CDR1 is WSHSY and CDR2 is SAAADI.

This clone has only a few counts. The chain is built from TRBV7-2 and TRBJ2-7, with D possibly being TRBD2 (6 bases). The length of the CDR3 is 13 residues. Germline lookup yields CDR1 SGHTA and CDR2 FQGNSA. The V end lost 8 bases, the J end lost 3 bases, and 14 bases lay between the germline ends. Here the CDR3 reads CASAPHGSYEQYF. The DNA for the CDR3 is TGTGCCAGCGCCCCTCACGGGAGCTACGAGCAGTACTTC.

The V call is TRBV7-9, the J call TRBJ2-7; TRBD2 is a possible D gene (5 bases). CDR3 length equals 14 residues. Germline V gene data show CDR1 as SEHNR and CDR2 as FQNEAQ (reference sequence). With 2 bases removed from V and 3 bases from J, the gap between germline ends came to 11 bases. The CDR3 sequence is CASSLTGLSYEQYF. CDR3 coding DNA: TGTGCCAGCAGCTTAACCGGACTTAGCTACGAGCAGTACTTC.

The chain carries TRBV4-1 and TRBJ1-2; D is unclear. CDR1 MGHRA and CDR2 YSYEKL come from the germline V gene. The CDR3 runs to 13 residues. The V gene lost 4 bases and the J gene lost 8 bases, with 14 bases spanning the gap. CDR3 region: CASSPSRVGGYTF. The CDR3 bases are TGCGCCAGCAGCCCAAGTCGGGTGGGGGGCTACACCTTC.

The chain recombines TRBV15 with TRBJ2-7; 7 nucleotides match TRBD2. This CDR3 has 16 residues. Trimming took 0 bases from V and 4 from J; bases not matched to a gene: 9. Germline V gene sequence: CDR1 LNHNV, CDR2 YYDKDF (reference sequence). The chain's CDR3 is CATSRDRGLVQYEQYF. The CDR3 coding sequence is TGTGCCACCAGCAGAGATAGAGGACTAGTCCAATACGAGCAGTACTTC.

This chain connects TRBV27 to TRBJ1-4; D not resolved. V was shortened by 2 bases and J by 10 bases, with 11 bases between the two germline ends. CDR3 length: 13 amino acids. In germline, CDR1 is MNHEY, CDR2 SMNVEV (reference sequence). The CDR3 protein is CASSLRAEGKLFF. The CDR3 nucleotides are TGTGCCAGCAGTTTACGTGCCGAGGGAAAACTGTTTTTT. The full variable domain, with the rest looked up from reference TRBV27 and TRBJ1-4, is EAQVTQNPRYLITVTGKKLTVTCSQNMNHEYMSWYRQDPGLGLRQIYYSMNVEVTDKGDVPEGYKVSRKEKRNFPLILESPSPNQTSLYFCASSLRAEGKLFFGSGTQLSVL.

This chain links TRBV5-1 with TRBJ2-7, with 12 bases lining up with TRBD1. The length of the CDR3 is 15 residues. Germline CDR1 SGHRS, CDR2 YFSETQ. The J segment lost 7 bases and the V segment lost 1 base, leaving 6 bases of the junction unmatched. CDR3 nucleotides: TGCGCCAGCAGCTTGATGGGACAGGGGGCGCGGGAGCAGTACTTC. Translation gives CASSLMGQGAREQYF.

This chain joins TRBV4-2 and TRBJ2-7; 10 bases are shared with TRBD1. V lost 0 bases, J lost 2 bases, and 4 bases stayed unmatched. This CDR3 has 16 residues. CDR1 and CDR2 (germline): LGHNA, YNFKEQ. CDR3 coding DNA: TGTGCCAGCAGCCAAGAGGGGACAGGGGAGGCCTACGAGCAGTACTTC. Its protein is CASSQEGTGEAYEQYF.

The chain employs TRBV4-3 and TRBJ1-5; D uncertain. The CDR3 is 15 amino acids. The V gene's germline CDR1 is LGHNA and CDR2 YSLEER. The V end lost 2 bases, the J end lost 2 bases, and 10 bases lay between the germline ends. CDR3 residues: CASSQSEGGNQPQHF. As DNA, the CDR3 is TGCGCCAGCAGCCAATCCGAAGGTGGCAATCAGCCCCAGCATTTT.

The chain couples TRBV13 to TRBJ2-5; D remains unclear. Trimming shortened V by 2 bases and J by 1 base, and 11 bases separated the two germline ends. The germline V gene has CDR1 PRHDT and CDR2 FYEKMQ (reference sequence). The CDR3 extends over 15 amino acids. The CDR3 DNA reads TGTGCCAGCAGCTTAAGAACCGGGTTCCAAGAGACCCAGTACTTC. Encoded protein: CASSLRTGFQETQYF.

The table lists this clone with a count of one. This rearrangement joins TRBV7-6 to TRBJ1-4; D is unresolved. V was pared by 6 bases and J by 7 bases, with 9 bases between. Germline V gives CDR1 SGHVS, CDR2 FNYEAQ. There are 12 residues in the CDR3. This CDR3 is CASSLEGEKLFF. The CDR3 nucleotides read TGTGCCAGCAGTTTGGAGGGTGAAAAACTGTTTTTT.

The rearrangement joins TRBV7-9 to TRBJ1-4; D unresolved. Germline lookup yields CDR1 SEHNR and CDR2 FQNEAQ (reference sequence). The CDR3 loop spans 15 amino acids. Trimming left V 3 bases short and J 8 bases short, with 16 bases between. The CDR3 sequence is CASSFSWQLEEKLFF. Here the CDR3 DNA reads TGTGCCAGCAGCTTTTCGTGGCAGCTAGAAGAAAAACTGTTTTTT.

The rearrangement links TRBV19 to TRBJ1-5; weak D call: TRBD1 (5 bases). The CDR3 loop spans 14 amino acids. The V gene's germline CDR1 is LNHDA and CDR2 SQIVND (reference sequence). V was clipped by 3 bases and J by 3 bases, with 9 bases between them. Here the CDR3 reads CASSMGVSNQPQHF. The CDR3 DNA reads as TGTGCCAGTAGTATGGGGGTTTCCAATCAGCCCCAGCATTTT.

The V and J genes are TRBV11-3 and TRBJ2-5; TRBD1 agrees at 7 bases. CDR3 length equals 18 residues. Germline lookup yields CDR1 SGHNT and CDR2 YENEEA. Trimming at V came to 2 bases and at J to 5 bases, leaving 17 bases not matched to a gene. Here the CDR3 reads CASSLNGLGVTGVETQYF. The CDR3 region has the DNA TGTGCCAGCAGCTTAAATGGGTTAGGAGTAACAGGGGTGGAGACCCAGTACTTC.

This chain joins TRBV4-3 and TRBJ1-1; 8 positions match TRBD1. CDR1 LGHNA and CDR2 YSLEER come from the germline V gene. This CDR3 is 17 amino acids long. V trimming: 0 bases; J trimming: 2 bases; junction bases outside the gene matches: 8. CDR3 in DNA: TGCGCCAGCAGCCAAGATGTGACAGGGGAGTTTAACACTGAAGCTTTCTTT. Amino acid sequence: CASSQDVTGEFNTEAFF.

The rearrangement joins TRBV6-5 to TRBJ2-5, with D possibly matching TRBD2 (5 bases). Germline CDR1 and CDR2: MNHEY and SVGAGI. This CDR3 contains 13 residues. Trimming removed 2 bases from V and 7 bases from J, with 11 bases in between. The DNA for the CDR3 is TGTGCCAGCAGTTACGGTATTCGGGGGACCCAGTACTTC. It encodes CASSYGIRGTQYF.

This clone came up once. For the CDR3, the DNA is TGCAGCGTTGAAGGGGGGAGCACCGAGGGCTCCTACGAGCAGTACTTC. Amino acids: CSVEGGSTEGSYEQYF. The chain employs TRBV29-1 and TRBJ2-7; D possibly uses TRBD1 or TRBD2 (5 bases each). Per germline, CDR1 SQVTM and CDR2 ANQGSEA. Trimming left V 1 base short and J 0 bases short, with 16 bases between. The CDR3 has 16 residues.

Written as DNA, the CDR3 is TGCGCCAGCAGCCAAGATCGACTATCTGGAAACACCATATATTTT. Its protein is CASSQDRLSGNTIYF. V gene TRBV4-3 combines with J gene TRBJ1-3; D unresolved. Trimming took 0 bases from V and 1 from J, leaving 7 bases between them. Germline lookup yields CDR1 LGHNA and CDR2 YSLEER. The CDR3 is 15 amino acids.

The gene calls are TRBV27 and TRBJ1-6, with 10 bases identical to TRBD1. Germline V CDR1 and CDR2: MNHEY, SMNVEV (reference sequence). The CDR3 is 16 residues long. V trimming: 4 bases; J trimming: 6 bases; junction bases outside the gene matches: 6. In nucleotides, the CDR3 is TGTGCCAGCAGTTCGGACAGGGGGTCTGGTAATTCACCCCTCCACTTT. Its translation: CASSSDRGSGNSPLHF.

This sequence joins TRBV27 and TRBJ2-7; maybe TRBD1 (6 bases). The CDR3 contains 12 residues. V lost 6 bases to trimming and J lost 1 base, with 7 bases between them. Germline V CDR1 and CDR2: MNHEY, SMNVEV (reference sequence). CDR3 in amino acids: CASRTGSYEQYF. The CDR3 region has the DNA TGTGCCAGCAGGACAGGTTCCTACGAGCAGTACTTC.

The chain has TRBV6-5 and TRBJ1-1, with TRBD1 as a possible D gene (5 bases). The CDR3 runs 14 residues. With 0 bases removed from V and 3 bases from J, the gap between germline ends came to 8 bases. Per the germline V gene, CDR1 is MNHEY and CDR2 is SVGAGI. This CDR3 is CASSYSGGDTEAFF. CDR3 DNA: TGTGCCAGCAGTTACTCGGGGGGGGACACTGAAGCTTTCTTT.

The rearrangement links TRBV5-1 to TRBJ2-7; a weak D match, TRBD1 (6 bases). The germline V gene encodes CDR1 SGHRS and CDR2 YFSETQ. This CDR3 has 15 amino acids. V was pared by 3 bases and J by 0 bases, with 13 bases between. The CDR3, as DNA: TGCGCCAGCAGCTCCGGACAGATGCTCTCCTACGAGCAGTACTTC. It yields the protein CASSSGQMLSYEQYF.

This clone has only one observation. This chain links TRBV28 with TRBJ1-5, with a tentative D call TRBD1 (6 bases). This CDR3 region has 16 residues. V was clipped by 2 bases and J by 1 base, with 12 bases between them. Per germline, CDR1 MDHEN and CDR2 SYDVKM. CDR3 nucleotide sequence: TGTGCCAGCAGTTTACCACAGGGTATGAGCAATCAGCCCCAGCATTTT. Translation gives CASSLPQGMSNQPQHF.

DNA for the CDR3: TGCGCCAGCAGCCAAGAGAGGACACTTCGCTCCTACGAGCAGTACTTC. Protein: CASSQERTLRSYEQYF. This chain links TRBV4-3 with TRBJ2-7; possible D gene TRBD1, 5 bases. Trimming stripped 0 bases from V and 0 bases from J, with 12 bases between. The CDR3 runs 16 residues. CDR1 LGHNA and CDR2 YSLEER come from the germline V gene.

The V gene is TRBV5-6, the J gene TRBJ1-2; D remains unclear. This CDR3 contains 14 residues. The ends were cut back, 4 bases at V and 4 bases at J, with 14 bases in the middle. Germline assignment: CDR1 SGHDT and CDR2 YYEEEE. CDR3 region: CASSPARAPYGYTF. The CDR3 bases are TGTGCCAGCAGCCCTGCACGGGCTCCCTATGGCTACACCTTC.